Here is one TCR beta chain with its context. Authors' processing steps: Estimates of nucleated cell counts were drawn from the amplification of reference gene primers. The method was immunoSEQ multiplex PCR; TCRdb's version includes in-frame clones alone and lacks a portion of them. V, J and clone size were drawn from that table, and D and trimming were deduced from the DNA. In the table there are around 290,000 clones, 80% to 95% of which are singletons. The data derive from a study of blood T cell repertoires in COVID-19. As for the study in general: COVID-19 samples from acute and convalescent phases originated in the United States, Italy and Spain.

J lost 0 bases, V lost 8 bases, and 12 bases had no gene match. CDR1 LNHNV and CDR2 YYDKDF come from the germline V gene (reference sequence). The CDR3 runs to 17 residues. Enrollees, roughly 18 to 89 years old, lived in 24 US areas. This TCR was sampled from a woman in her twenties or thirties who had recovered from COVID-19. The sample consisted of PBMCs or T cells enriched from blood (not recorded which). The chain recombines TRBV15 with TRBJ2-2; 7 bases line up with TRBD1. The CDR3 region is CATRNSRGTANTGELFF. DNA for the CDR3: TGTGCCACCCGAAACTCACGTGGGACAGCGAACACCGGGGAGCTGTTTTTT. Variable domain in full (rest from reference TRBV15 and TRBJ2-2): DAMVIQNPRYQVTQFGKPVTLSCSQTLNHNVMYWYQQKSSQAPKLLFHYYDKDFNNEADTPDNFQSRRPNTSFCFLDIRSPGLGDTAMYLCATRNSRGTANTGELFFGEGSRLTVL.